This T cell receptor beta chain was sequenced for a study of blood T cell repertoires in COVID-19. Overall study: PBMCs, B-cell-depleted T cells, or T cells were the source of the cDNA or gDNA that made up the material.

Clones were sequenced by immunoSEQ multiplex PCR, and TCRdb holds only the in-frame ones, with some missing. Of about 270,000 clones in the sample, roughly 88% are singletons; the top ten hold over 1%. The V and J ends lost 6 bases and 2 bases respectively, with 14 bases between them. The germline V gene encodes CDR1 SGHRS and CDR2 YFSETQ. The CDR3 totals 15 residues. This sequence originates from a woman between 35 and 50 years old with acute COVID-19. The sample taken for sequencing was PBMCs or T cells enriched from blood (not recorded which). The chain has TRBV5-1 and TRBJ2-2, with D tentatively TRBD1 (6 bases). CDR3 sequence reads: CASKDETGNTGELFF. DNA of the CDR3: TGCGCCAGCAAGGACGAGACAGGCAACACCGGGGAGCTGTTTTTT.